The next 31 T cell receptor beta chains were all read from a single sample in a study of T cell repertoires in cytomegalovirus infection. MiXCR, run by TCRdb on the reads, gives a single entry per CDR3 protein. This repertoire shows 490,000 or so distinct CDR3 sequences, around 11% found once; its top ten account for roughly a tenth. Sequencing was done on a sample of PBMCs. The receptors shown here come from a human donor in good health (CMV status not recorded). Some clones in this sample may be carry-over from other donors' samples.

This clonotype was detected many times. The J gene is TRBJ2-1, the V gene TRBV19; 13 bases are shared with TRBD2. V was pared by 3 bases and J by 7 bases, with 18 bases of the junction left unmatched. Germline V gene data show CDR1 as LNHDA and CDR2 as SQIVND (reference sequence). The CDR3 length is 20 residues. The CDR3 DNA reads TGTGCCAGTAGTATGCATTTGAGGGGACGGACTAGCGGGGGTGGAAATGAGCAGTTCTTC. The encoded protein is CASSMHLRGRTSGGGNEQFF.

This clonotype was detected a few times. The V and J genes are TRBV19 and TRBJ2-5; perhaps D is TRBD1 or TRBD2 (5 bases each). Germline V gene data show CDR1 as LNHDA and CDR2 as SQIVND (reference sequence). The CDR3 extends over 12 amino acids. Between the trimmed V and J ends, which lost 8 bases and 7 bases, there was a span of 14 bases. Here the CDR3 DNA reads TGTGCCAGTGGGACGGGGCAGAGGACCCAGTACTTC. It encodes CASGTGQRTQYF.

The CDR3 region is CSVGVGNEQYF. The CDR3 DNA reads as TGCAGCGTTGGGGTGGGGAACGAGCAGTACTTC. The V and J genes are TRBV29-1 and TRBJ2-7; unclear D gene. CDR3 length: 11 amino acids. Germline lookup yields CDR1 SQVTM and CDR2 ANQGSEA. Between the trimmed V and J ends, which lost 4 bases and 5 bases, there was a span of 9 bases.

The chain is built from TRBV14 and TRBJ1-2; D might be TRBD1 (5 bases). Germline values: CDR1 SGHDN, CDR2 FVKESK. The CDR3 has 14 residues. V dropped 1 base and J dropped 3 bases, with 9 bases sitting between them. Here the CDR3 reads CASSQGGFDYGYTF. The CDR3 DNA follows: TGTGCCAGCAGCCAAGGGGGGTTCGACTATGGCTACACCTTC. The whole variable domain, remainder taken from reference TRBV14 and TRBJ1-2, is EAGVTQFPSHSVIEKGQTVTLRCDPISGHDNLYWYRRVMGKEIKFLLHFVKESKQDESGMPNNRFLAERTGGTYSTLKVQPAELEDSGVYFCASSQGGFDYGYTFGSGTRLTVV.

This clonotype was recorded many times. The gene calls are TRBV12-5 and TRBJ1-1, with unresolved D. The germline V gene encodes CDR1 LGHNT and CDR2 FRNRAP. The CDR3 spans 12 residues. The V and J ends lost 7 bases and 1 base respectively, with 7 bases between them. The CDR3 is CASVAENTEAFF. The CDR3 DNA sequence: TGTGCTAGTGTAGCCGAGAACACTGAAGCTTTCTTT.

In its sample, this clonotype was seen many times. The chain links TRBV14 to TRBJ2-1; 13 bases are a match to TRBD2. The CDR3 extends over 17 amino acids. Trimming took 0 bases from V and 9 from J; bases not matched to a gene: 8. The germline gives CDR1 SGHDN, CDR2 FVKESK. The CDR3 here is CASSQDRRLAGGLEQFF. The CDR3, as DNA: TGTGCCAGCAGCCAAGATCGGAGACTAGCGGGAGGCCTTGAGCAGTTCTTC.

This clonotype appeared many times. This chain uses TRBV5-1 with TRBJ1-4; 7 positions match TRBD1. The J segment lost 5 bases and the V segment lost 0 bases, leaving 7 bases of the junction unmatched. This CDR3 spans 16 amino acids. CDR1 and CDR2 from the germline V gene are SGHRS and YFSETQ. This CDR3 reads CASSLVGGASNEKLFF. The CDR3 nucleotides are TGCGCCAGCAGCTTGGTAGGGGGCGCATCCAATGAAAAACTGTTTTTT. Drawing the rest from reference TRBV5-1 and TRBJ1-4, the complete variable domain is KAGVTQTPRYLIKTRGQQVTLSCSPISGHRSVSWYQQTPGQGLQFLFEYFSETQRNKGNFPGRFSGRQFSNSRSEMNVSTLELGDSALYLCASSLVGGASNEKLFFGSGTQLSVL.

This clonotype was recorded only once. Being one base from a much bigger clone, this may be a read error. This chain connects TRBV5-1 to TRBJ1-2, with D possibly matching TRBD1 (5 bases). The germline V gene has CDR1 SGHRS and CDR2 YFSETQ. This CDR3 has 17 residues. In DNA form, the CDR3 reads TGCACCAGCAGCTCTCTCCGGGGCGCGGAATCCAACTATGGCTACACCTTC. The encoded protein is CTSSSLRGAESNYGYTF.

J is TRBJ2-7 and V is TRBV15, with TRBD2 matching 11 bases. Germline V lookup: CDR1 LNHNV, CDR2 YYDKDF (reference sequence). Trimming at V came to 7 bases and at J to 3 bases, leaving 8 bases not matched to a gene. The CDR3 is made up of 15 amino acids. The CDR3 protein is CATTPGLAELYEQYF. The CDR3 DNA is TGTGCCACCACGCCGGGACTAGCGGAACTCTACGAGCAGTACTTC.

This clonotype was seen at least ten times. The rearrangement uses TRBV20-1 and TRBJ1-2; D gene unclear. The germline V gene encodes CDR1 DFQATT and CDR2 SNEGSKA (reference sequence). V was clipped by 0 bases and J by 0 bases, with 11 bases between them. The CDR3 is made up of 15 amino acids. The CDR3 is CSARDPDNTNYGYTF. CDR3 sequence (DNA): TGCAGTGCTAGAGACCCAGACAACACTAACTATGGCTACACCTTC.

This clonotype came up a few times. The CDR3 reads CASSRGRNGYTF. The CDR3, as DNA: TGTGCCAGCAGCCGGGGAAGGAATGGCTACACCTTC. This sequence joins TRBV6-5 and TRBJ1-2; no definite D call. The CDR3 loop spans 12 amino acids. Germline V CDR1 and CDR2: MNHEY, SVGAGI. The V gene lost 6 bases and the J gene lost 6 bases, with 11 bases spanning the gap.

Concerning this clonotype: Being one base from a much bigger clone, this may be a read error. The chain carries TRBV27 and TRBJ1-5; D is undetermined. Trimming took off 5 bases at V and 7 bases at J, with 12 bases between the two ends. CDR1 is MNHEY, CDR2 SMNVEV, per germline (reference sequence). There are 13 residues in the CDR3. The CDR3 region has the DNA TGTGCCAGCAGTCCCACCCTCAGACAGCCCCAGCATTTT. Translation gives CASSPTLRQPQHF.

This clonotype was counted many times. V and J are TRBV19 and TRBJ2-1, with D unresolved. Germline V lookup: CDR1 LNHDA, CDR2 SQIVND (reference sequence). V was clipped by 3 bases and J by 10 bases, with 13 bases between them. The CDR3 spans 13 residues. This CDR3 reads CASSIRPQREQFF. The CDR3 region has the DNA TGTGCCAGTAGTATTCGGCCCCAGAGGGAGCAGTTCTTC.

This clonotype was detected ten times or more. V is TRBV6-1 and J is TRBJ1-2, with D possibly being TRBD1 (5 bases). The CDR3 contains 14 residues. The germline CDR1 and CDR2 sequences are MNHNS and SASEGT. V dropped 1 base and J dropped 5 bases, with 11 bases sitting between them. CDR3 nucleotides: TGTGCCAGCAGTGAAGGTCCCAGGGTTTATGGCTACACCTTC. This codes for CASSEGPRVYGYTF.

This clonotype was observed many times. DNA of the CDR3: TGCGCCAGCGCTCAGGCGGAAGCTAACTATGGCTACACCTTC. The encoded protein is CASAQAEANYGYTF. The V and J genes are TRBV5-1 and TRBJ1-2; D remains unclear. CDR1 is SGHRS, CDR2 YFSETQ, per germline. The CDR3 loop spans 14 amino acids. The V end lost 7 bases, the J end lost 0 bases, and 13 bases lay between the germline ends. Based on the CDR3 plus reference TRBV5-1 and TRBJ1-2, the full variable domain is KAGVTQTPRYLIKTRGQQVTLSCSPISGHRSVSWYQQTPGQGLQFLFEYFSETQRNKGNFPGRFSGRQFSNSRSEMNVSTLELGDSALYLCASAQAEANYGYTFGSGTRLTVV.

This sequence joins TRBV10-3 and TRBJ1-4; D is undetermined. Germline V gives CDR1 ENHRY, CDR2 SYGVKD. This CDR3 spans 14 amino acids. The germline V and J ends were trimmed by 2 bases and 2 bases, with 6 bases remaining between them. The CDR3 region has the DNA TGTGCCATCAGTGAGATGGGCACTAATGAAAAACTGTTTTTT. Its protein product is CAISEMGTNEKLFF.

The rearrangement uses TRBV28 and TRBJ1-4; 7 nucleotides match TRBD1. This CDR3 contains 17 residues. Germline CDR1 MDHEN, CDR2 SYDVKM. The J segment lost 0 bases and the V segment lost 0 bases, leaving 4 bases of the junction unmatched. CDR3 amino acids: CASSLWGQPATNEKLFF. For the CDR3, the DNA is TGTGCCAGCAGTTTATGGGGACAGCCCGCAACTAATGAAAAACTGTTTTTT. The complete variable domain, with remaining parts taken from reference TRBV28 and TRBJ1-4, reads DVKVTQSSRYLVKRTGEKVFLECVQDMDHENMFWYRQDPGLGLRLIYFSYDVKMKEKGDIPEGYSVSREKKERFSLILESASTNQTSMYLCASSLWGQPATNEKLFFGSGTQLSVL.

There are a few counts of this clonotype. The rearrangement uses TRBV2 and TRBJ1-5, with D maybe TRBD1 (5 bases). The ends were cut back, 7 bases at V and 0 bases at J, with 16 bases in the middle. CDR3 length equals 16 residues. Germline V lookup: CDR1 SNHLY, CDR2 FYNNEI. Here the CDR3 reads CASNSRVAYSNQPQHF. CDR3 bases: TGTGCCAGCAACTCCAGGGTCGCGTATAGCAATCAGCCCCAGCATTTT.

Ten or more counts support this clonotype. The chain employs TRBV12-3 or TRBV12-4 and TRBJ2-2, with 8 bases that match TRBD2. The CDR3 spans 15 residues. J gave up 7 bases and V 4 bases, and 8 bases lay outside the gene matches. In DNA form, the CDR3 reads TGTGCCAGCAGTTCGCCCGGACTAGCAGGCGGGGAGCTGTTTTTT. Its translation: CASSSPGLAGGELFF.

The rearrangement joins TRBV12-3 or TRBV12-4 to TRBJ1-3; no reliable D call. Deletions cut 7 bases from V and 4 bases from J, with 11 bases between. The CDR3 runs to 13 residues. As DNA, the CDR3 is TGTGCCAGCACCTATTTTGCCGGAAACACCATATATTTT. This codes for CASTYFAGNTIYF.

In its sample, this clonotype was seen many times. The chain links TRBV12-3 or TRBV12-4 to TRBJ2-3, with 12 nucleotides matching TRBD2. Losses at the gene ends were 4 bases for V and 5 bases for J; bases not matched to a gene: 10. The CDR3 extends over 17 amino acids. CDR3 DNA: TGTGCCAGCAGTTCCCCTACTAGCGGGGGGCCCGGAGATACGCAGTATTTT. It codes for CASSSPTSGGPGDTQYF.

This clonotype was seen many times. The chain joins TRBV4-1 to TRBJ2-1; TRBD2 is a possible D gene (5 bases). Germline V CDR1 and CDR2: MGHRA, YSYEKL. This CDR3 spans 11 amino acids. Trimming removed 7 bases at V and 7 bases at J, with 8 bases between. The CDR3 is CASTRGNEQFF. The CDR3 DNA is TGCGCCAGCACCCGGGGAAATGAGCAGTTCTTC.

As concerns this clonotype: The junction shows a germline mismatch at one end, possibly a read error. V gene TRBV3-1 combines with J gene TRBJ1-2, with TRBD1 matching over 7 bases. This CDR3 region has 12 residues. From germline, CDR1 is LGHDT and CDR2 YNNKEL (reference sequence). As DNA, the CDR3 is TGTGCCAGCCGACAGGGCAATTATGACTACACCTTC. Residues: CASRQGNYDYTF.

The chain uses TRBV2 and TRBJ1-5; 8 bases are a match to TRBD1. J gave up 7 bases and V 6 bases, and 5 bases lay outside the gene matches. Germline CDR1 SNHLY, CDR2 FYNNEI. This CDR3 spans 13 amino acids. The DNA for the CDR3 is TGTGCCAGCAGACCCAGGGGGCTGCAGCCCCAGCATTTT. This codes for CASRPRGLQPQHF.

This clonotype was seen at least ten times. V usage is TRBV6-1 and J usage is TRBJ2-2; 9 bases match TRBD1. Germline CDR1 reads MNHNS; CDR2 reads SASEGT. This CDR3 has 15 amino acids. J lost 5 bases, V lost 5 bases, and 6 bases had no gene match. The CDR3 DNA reads as TGTGCCAGCAGTACTTGGGACAGGGAAACCGGGGAGCTGTTTTTT. Translation: CASSTWDRETGELFF.

This clonotype appeared once. The chain combines TRBV20-1 with TRBJ2-5, with 7 bases fitting TRBD2. The germline gives CDR1 DFQATT, CDR2 SNEGSKA (reference sequence). The junction had 5 bases not matched to a gene; V was cut back by 3 bases and J by 4 bases. CDR3 length: 13 residues. CDR3 coding DNA: TGCAGTGCTAGGCGGGGGTTGGGAGAGACCCAGTACTTC. Amino acids: CSARRGLGETQYF.

The J gene is TRBJ1-2, the V gene TRBV7-8; D is ambiguous. This CDR3 region has 14 residues. The germline V gene has CDR1 SGHVS and CDR2 FQNEAQ. With 2 bases removed from V and 5 bases from J, the gap between germline ends came to 12 bases. The DNA for the CDR3 is TGTGCCAGCAGCTTATTGGCAAACGGGTATGGCTACACCTTC. Protein product: CASSLLANGYGYTF. Variable domain in full (rest from reference TRBV7-8 and TRBJ1-2): GAGVSQSPRYKVAKRGQDVALRCDPISGHVSLFWYQQALGQGPEFLTYFQNEAQLDKSGLPSDRFFAERPEGSVSTLKIQRTQQEDSAVYLCASSLLANGYGYTFGSGTRLTVV.

V gene TRBV7-9 combines with J gene TRBJ2-4, with D maybe TRBD2 (5 bases). The CDR3 runs 13 residues. Per germline, CDR1 SEHNR and CDR2 FQNEAQ (reference sequence). V was trimmed by 8 bases and J by 8 bases, leaving 16 bases between them. The CDR3 protein is CASFPPARDIQYF. CDR3 nucleotide sequence: TGTGCCAGCTTCCCTCCTGCGCGGGACATTCAGTACTTC.

This clonotype was found a few times. V and J are TRBV6-1 and TRBJ1-2; 9 nucleotides line up with TRBD1. This CDR3 is 17 amino acids long. Germline assignment: CDR1 MNHNS and CDR2 SASEGT. With V trimmed by 7 bases and J by 4 bases, 16 bases remained unmatched. DNA for the CDR3: TGTGCCAGCACGAAACCCGGGACAGGGATTAGTATCTATGGCTACACCTTC. Translating it yields CASTKPGTGISIYGYTF.

There are many counts of this clonotype. The CDR3 loop is CASSPREQESSYEQYF. In DNA form, the CDR3 reads TGTGCCAGCAGCCCCCGTGAACAGGAGAGCTCCTACGAGCAGTACTTC. This sequence joins TRBV7-9 and TRBJ2-7; tentative D call: TRBD1 (5 bases). The V end was cut by 5 bases, the J end by 0 bases, with 17 bases between. The germline V gene encodes CDR1 SEHNR and CDR2 FQNEAQ (reference sequence). This CDR3 has 16 residues.

In its sample, this clonotype was seen a few times. The chain joins TRBV29-1 to TRBJ2-1, with D unresolved. Germline CDR1 SQVTM, CDR2 ANQGSEA. V gave up 8 bases and J gave up 4 bases, with 9 bases separating them. This CDR3 contains 11 residues. The CDR3 nucleotides are TGCAGCCCCCGGACGTACAATGAGCAGTTCTTC. It translates to CSPRTYNEQFF.